Sequencing of this T cell receptor (beta chain) was carried out in a study of cytomegalovirus exposure and HLA in healthy donors (dated by TCRdb to between 2016 and 2019). A note on the overall study: According to a later analysis, the approximately 130 validation repertoires were produced on the same platform as the roughly 700 repertoires of the first cohort. The study aimed to test whether signatures of past pathogen exposure could be identified by cataloging public T cell receptors. To predict cytomegalovirus infection status, the study brought together high-throughput TCR immunosequencing, statistical association of individual TCRs with disease status, and machine learning. A separate validation cohort of about 110 different subjects was used in addition to the roughly 700-subject first cohort.

Study-wide conclusions, independent of this receptor: In both the original and validation cohorts, the classifier was reported to diagnose cytomegalovirus status with high specificity and sensitivity. The validation cohort had no HLA typing available for a later analysis, so co-occurrence within that cohort was assessed over all 120 or so repertoires. Three of the identified cytomegalovirus-associated TCR beta chains were confirmed in vitro to be specific for cytomegalovirus antigens. The study listed around 160 TCR beta chains as associated with cytomegalovirus. The authors suggested that the approach could potentially be generalized to other disease states and immunological phenotypes. Most TCR sequences were seen in very few donors, while some public TCRs were found in many individuals. Subsequent analysis determined that TCRs grouped into clusters in the first cohort also showed a tendency toward co-occurrence across the 130 or so validation repertoires, and 94% of cluster scores exceeded 0.

As encoded in the germline V gene, CDR1 is SGHTA while CDR2 is FQGTGA. A distance of 9 bases separates the germline ends of V and J, which lose 2 bases and 2 bases respectively. The CDR3 runs 14 residues from the cysteine to the phenylalanine. Kept here is only the CDR3 DNA, which spans 42 bases and is read in frame from base 1. Libraries were constructed by the immunoSEQ multiplex PCR assay. As for how the authors treated the data: To diagnose cytomegalovirus status from the catalog of TCR beta chain sequences, a statistical classification framework was built. Here the immuneACCESS table is served through TCRdb, limited to in-frame sequences with V and J called. Missing clones are a known gap in these copies; in checked studies unresolved V genes cover under half, and the rest lacks a known reason. V and J calls and clone size are given by that table; D and trimming were obtained from the DNA. A total of fewer than 200,000 clones appear in this sample, 85% of them only once. The ten largest clones represent 16% of the sample.

This clone has a handful of counts. This receptor's antigen is unknown. The record has no base qualities; no much larger clone is one base away. Donors formed part of the validation cohort, which comprised 120 or so subjects and was distinct from the first cohort of under 850 subjects. The specimen sequenced was PBMCs. The sequence came from a man aged 18 to 29 in good health and CMV-seropositive. This receptor chain uses TRBV7-3 and TRBJ1-2; the best D guess is TRBD1, with 6 bases matching. In nucleotides, the sequence is TGTGCCAGCAGCTTAGCTACAGGGAACTATGGCTACACCTTC. The encoded protein is CASSLATGNYGYTF.